This entry concerns a single T cell receptor beta chain. Its specificity is unknown. Per germline, CDR1 MNHNY and CDR2 SVGAGI (reference sequence). This CDR3 comprises 14 residues. V lost 7 bases and J lost 2, with 13 bases in between. This record belongs to a study of blood T cells in healthy people across ages. Overall study context: The template switching approach captured approximately one barcoded beta molecule for every two T cells.

Whole-study findings and limits: CMV status of donors was unknown, possibly confounding expanded clonotype changes. With unsorted PBMCs, a conclusive comparison of naive versus antigen-experienced cells was not possible.

Primed by a sample-barcoded 5' primer and a J-beta primer mix, a second PCR proceeded for about 7 to 12 cycles. A template-switch adaptor with 12 random nucleotides tagged each cDNA molecule. TCRdb processed the 5' RACE reads anew with MiXCR; each CDR3 protein has one entry. Altogether more than 700,000 distinct CDR3 sequences are present, 46% being singletons, with the ten largest covering around 18%. The rearrangement uses TRBV6-6 and TRBJ2-3, with D tentatively TRBD2 (6 bases). This receptor was obtained from an elderly man in good health. Sequencing was done on a sample of blood. CDR3 bases: TGTGCCAGCATTGCAGCGGGCGACACAGATACGCAGTATTTT. It encodes CASIAAGDTDTQYF.